This T cell receptor (beta chain) was documented in a study of vaccination effects on CD4 cells after COVID-19. Turning to this clone: Its antigen is not identified.

Antigen-specific CD4+ T cells expanded by the ViraFEST assay with viral peptide pools were then sequenced. An approximately 10-day culture period preceded the isolation of CD4+ T cells. Vaccine recipients had no previous SARS-CoV-2 infection; their nucleocapsid antibodies were negative. The method was immunoSEQ multiplex PCR; TCRdb's version includes in-frame clones alone and lacks a portion of them. The sample consists of about 41,000 clones, around 68% of them appearing once. Germline CDR1 and CDR2: MNHEY and SMNVEV (reference sequence). V shed 5 bases and J shed 0 bases, with 11 bases lying between them. The CDR3 has 14 residues. The study's findings and limits: Infection-derived and vaccine-derived clones contracted markedly late after vaccination.

The source was CD4+ T cells from PBMCs cultured with HCoV-OC43 spike peptides, collected before COVID-19 vaccination. Subset given: HCoV-OC43 spike overlapping peptide pool stimulation. J is TRBJ2-7 and V is TRBV27; a possible D gene is TRBD1 (6 bases). This TCR was sampled from a human donor who received a COVID-19 vaccine. As DNA, the CDR3 is TGTGCCAGCAGTCCCCGGACAGACTCCTACGAGCAGTACTTC. The encoded protein is CASSPRTDSYEQYF.